This paragraph reports one TCR beta chain. The target antigen is unknown. These data are taken from a study of cytomegalovirus exposure and HLA in healthy donors. Across the whole study: In a previous analysis, nearly 120 million unique TCR beta sequences were found from some 180 million T cells. Study conclusions and caveats: The classifier, whose performance was assessed in both the original and validation cohorts, reportedly diagnosed cytomegalovirus status with high specificity and sensitivity. Donors belonging to an Asian-associated ancestry cluster reportedly showed fewer N-insertions in productive TCRs than the approximately 670-donor mean, according to what a later analysis found.

PCR employed 60 Vbeta and 13 Jbeta primers. Clones were read by immunoSEQ multiplex PCR, and TCRdb kept only the in-frame ones, dropping some. Seen here are more than 95,000 clones, 74% observed once, and the top ten hold under 4.5%. The CDR3 is made up of 14 amino acids. In germline, CDR1 is MNHEY, CDR2 SVGAGI. Trimming stripped 2 bases from V and 4 bases from J, with 11 bases between. The genes are TRBV6-5 and TRBJ1-2, with D possibly TRBD1 on 6 matching bases. The sequence was collected from a man aged 40-50 years in good health and CMV-seropositive. Sequencing used PBMCs. CDR3 nucleotides: TGTGCCAGCAGTTACGGGCAGGGGCCCTATGGCTACACCTTC. Protein sequence: CASSYGQGPYGYTF.